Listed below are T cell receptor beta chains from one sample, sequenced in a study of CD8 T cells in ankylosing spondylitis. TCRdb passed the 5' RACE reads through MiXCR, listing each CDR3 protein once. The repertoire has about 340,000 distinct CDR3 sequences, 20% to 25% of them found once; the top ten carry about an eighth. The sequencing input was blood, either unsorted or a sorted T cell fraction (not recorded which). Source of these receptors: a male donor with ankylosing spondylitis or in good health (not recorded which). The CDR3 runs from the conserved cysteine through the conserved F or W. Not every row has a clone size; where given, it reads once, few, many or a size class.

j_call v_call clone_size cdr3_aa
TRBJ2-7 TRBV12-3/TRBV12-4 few CASSGGRDEQYF
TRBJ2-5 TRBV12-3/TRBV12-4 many CASSATGTQYF
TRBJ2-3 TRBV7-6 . CASSSDPGDTQYF
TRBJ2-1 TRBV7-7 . CASSLGQASYNEQFF
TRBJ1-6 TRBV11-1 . CASSLLRSSYNSPLHF
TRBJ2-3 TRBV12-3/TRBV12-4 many CASSLGPADTQYF
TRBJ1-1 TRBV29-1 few CSVTPNTEAFF
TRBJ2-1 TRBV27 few CASSTGTGTYNEQFF
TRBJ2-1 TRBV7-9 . CASSSGVGDEQFF
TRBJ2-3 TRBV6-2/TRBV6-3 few CASSYPGTPADTQYF
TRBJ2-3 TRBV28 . CASRDFTDTQYF
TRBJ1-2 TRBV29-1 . CSVPGQGDGYTF
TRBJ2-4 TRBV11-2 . CASSLDISIQYF
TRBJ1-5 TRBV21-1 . CASALGGSSQPQHF
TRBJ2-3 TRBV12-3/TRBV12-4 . CASSWGRTNDTQYF
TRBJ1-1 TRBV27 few CASSLDRGWNTEAFF
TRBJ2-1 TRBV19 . CASSIMEVSYNEQFF
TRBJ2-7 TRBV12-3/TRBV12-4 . CASTPALPNEQYF
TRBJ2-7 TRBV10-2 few CASSEPQSSSYEQYF
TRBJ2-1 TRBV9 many CASSVEDSIYNEQFF
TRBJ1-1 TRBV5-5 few CASSSRGSPASFF
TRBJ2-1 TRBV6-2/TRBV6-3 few CASRERPSRLSNEQFF
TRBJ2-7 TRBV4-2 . CASSQEVRLAEEYEQYF
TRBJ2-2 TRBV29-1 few CSVEATSGGAYTGELFF
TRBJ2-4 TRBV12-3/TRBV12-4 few CASSFSEGLDHIQYF
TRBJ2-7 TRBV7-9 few CATTQGPSYEQYF
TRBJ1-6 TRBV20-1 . CSAMEPLSGSPLHF
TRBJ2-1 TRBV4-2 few CASSRAGTSGDNEQFF
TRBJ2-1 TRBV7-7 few CASSPSLGPQGLNEQFF
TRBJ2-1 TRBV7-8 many CASSLAGGAYNEQFF
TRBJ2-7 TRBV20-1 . CSAPEEGVSYEQYF
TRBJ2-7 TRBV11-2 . CASSLGDSTYEQYF
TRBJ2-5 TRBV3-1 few CASSQAWPGLKTQYF
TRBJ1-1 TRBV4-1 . CASSQDRQEAFF
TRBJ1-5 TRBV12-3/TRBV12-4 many CASSLGGQPQHF
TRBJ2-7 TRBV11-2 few CASSLEGTSANEQYF